Following are 9 T cell receptor beta chains from one sample sequenced in a study of regulatory T cells in long-lasting Graves disease. The time point here: newly diagnosed GD, antithyroid drugs for less than 3 months. From PBMCs, RNA was extracted and then used to make the TCR library. HTBI primers from iRepertoire and Arm-PCR of CDR3 regions yielded the TCR beta libraries. One entry per CDR3 protein results from TCRdb running MiXCR on the multiplex PCR reads. The sample lists some 350,000 distinct CDR3 sequences, 15% to 20% seen once, with around 20% in the top ten. Another study also made use of these data, one on T cells in Graves' hyperthyroidism and ophthalmopathy.

The sample was peripheral blood mononuclear cells (PBMCs), taken at new diagnosis, from a patient treated with antithyroid drugs. Receptor source: a woman aged 18-30 years with Graves disease.

This clonotype came up many times. CDR3 DNA sequence: TGTGCCAGCAGCCCGGGACAGGGGACATCTGAAGCTTTCTTT. Translated, it gives CASSPGQGTSEAFF. The gene calls are TRBV12-3 or TRBV12-4 and TRBJ1-1, with 10 bases lining up with TRBD1. The V gene end was trimmed by 6 bases and the J gene end by 6 bases; junction bases not matched to a gene: 7. The CDR3 sequence is 14 residues long.

This clonotype was counted between two and nine times. The chain joins TRBV12-3 or TRBV12-4 to TRBJ2-2, with 10 bases identical to TRBD2. V lost 5 bases and J lost 3; bases outside the gene matches: 6. CDR3 length: 16 amino acids. CDR3 in amino acids: CASSPSSGSYTGELFF. CDR3 sequence (DNA): TGTGCCAGCAGTCCTTCTAGCGGGAGTTACACCGGGGAGCTGTTTTTT.

This clonotype appeared many times. This chain connects TRBV12-3 or TRBV12-4 to TRBJ2-1; D is ambiguous. The ends were cut back, 6 bases at V and 0 bases at J, with 9 bases in the middle. The CDR3 runs to 14 residues. CDR3 sequence (DNA): TGTGCCAGCAGGAGCCGGAGCTCCTACAATGAGCAGTTCTTC. This translates into CASRSRSSYNEQFF.

The V and J genes are TRBV7-9 and TRBJ2-6; D is unresolved. The CDR3 contains 16 residues. The germline gives CDR1 SEHNR, CDR2 FQNEAQ (reference sequence). V was cut by 1 base and J by 4 bases, with 11 bases left in between. The CDR3 region is CASSLVTGSGANVLTF. Here the CDR3 DNA reads TGTGCCAGCAGCTTAGTAACCGGGTCCGGGGCCAACGTCCTGACTTTC.

This clonotype appeared many times. The chain couples TRBV30 to TRBJ1-2, with D possibly matching TRBD1 (6 bases). The CDR3 covers 14 residues. Trimming took off 1 base at V and 6 bases at J, with 15 bases between the two ends. Germline values: CDR1 GTSNPN, CDR2 SVGIG (reference sequence). CDR3 sequence (DNA): TGTGCCTGGAGTGGAACACAGGGTTCGGATGGCTACACCTTC. It yields the protein CAWSGTQGSDGYTF.

V is TRBV20-1 and J is TRBJ1-5; 9 bases are a match to TRBD1. Trimming took 1 base from V and 5 from J; bases not matched to a gene: 0. CDR1 DFQATT and CDR2 SNEGSKA come from the germline V gene (reference sequence). CDR3 size: 13 residues. The CDR3 region is CSARGTGDQPQHF. The DNA of the CDR3 is TGCAGTGCTAGAGGGACAGGGGATCAGCCCCAGCATTTT.

This clonotype was seen at least ten times. The chain is built from TRBV9 and TRBJ2-5; tentative D call: TRBD1 (5 bases). Germline V CDR1 and CDR2: SGDLS, YYNGEE. With 1 base removed from V and 2 bases from J, the gap between germline ends came to 12 bases. This CDR3 is built from 15 residues. CDR3 in DNA: TGTGCCAGCAGCGTAACCGACAGCACTCAAGAGACCCAGTACTTC. This sequence encodes CASSVTDSTQETQYF.

In its sample, this clonotype was seen many times. V and J are TRBV7-2 and TRBJ2-7; weak D call: TRBD2 (6 bases). CDR1 and CDR2 from the germline V gene are SGHTA and FQGNSA. The CDR3 totals 14 residues. V gave up 5 bases and J gave up 2 bases, with 13 bases separating them. The CDR3 nucleotides are TGTGCCAGCAGCCAGGCGGGACCTCCCTACGAGCAGTACTTC. This codes for CASSQAGPPYEQYF.

This clonotype has a count of ten or more. V gene TRBV28 combines with J gene TRBJ1-2; a possible D gene is TRBD1 (5 bases). The CDR3 has 15 amino acids. Germline V gene data show CDR1 as MDHEN and CDR2 as SYDVKM. Trimming cost V 3 bases and J 4 bases, with 15 bases left between them. The CDR3 protein is CASSFEGSQLYGYTF. The CDR3 DNA follows: TGTGCCAGCAGTTTTGAGGGGTCACAACTCTATGGCTACACCTTC.